This TCR beta chain derives from a study of shared clonotypes between healthy human individuals (dated by TCRdb to the early 2020s). The study in broad terms: The cohort comprised two women and a few men aged 18 to 49 years. Per donor, three plates each were used for CD4 naive and CD4 memory, two for CD8 naive, and one for CD8 memory. Blood TCR repertoires of about 5 healthy adults were deeply sequenced to estimate repertoire size and the extent of clonotype sharing between individuals. To increase sequencing depth and limit assay-specific biases, TCR repertoire library preparation and sequencing were carried out by different laboratories using diverse techniques. Each donor's leukapheresis produced roughly between roughly 0.85 and 10 billion PBMCs.

Summary of the overall study and its limitations: Because the study included only a small number of donors, the genetic and exposure-history diversity represented was limited. Pairwise subsampling led to the expectation that sequencing depth would affect the degree of clonotype sharing among donors. Even with the large sequencing depth, rarefaction of the sorted-subset datasets indicated that sequencing was incomplete. About 4.5% of naive CD4, roughly 3.6% of naive CD8, around 2.3% of memory CD4, and approximately 0.4% of memory CD8 clonotypes were shared across a few donors. Naive subsets generally had larger estimated clonotype richness than memory subsets did. Compared with non-shared clonotypes, clonotypes shared by all four sorted-subset donors had higher generation probabilities. Sampling was restricted to blood, and TCR repertoires in tissue are likely to differ from TCR repertoires in blood.

For the CD8 naive samples, CD45RO-negative cells were positively selected for CCR7, yielding a CD45RA+CCR7+ population from which TemRA cells were excluded. Donors were healthy HIV-negative adults with no recently reported acute infections or vaccinations. All donors were Caucasian adults living in Nashville, Tennessee, USA. Blood was collected by leukapheresis, and PBMCs were isolated by Ficoll-Histopaque density gradient centrifugation and then cryopreserved in liquid nitrogen vapor phase. Analytical flow cytometry was used to check the purity and quantity of every magnetically sorted T cell population. Each sorted fraction had its genomic DNA isolated and then quantified by UV absorbance on a Nanodrop 2000c. Using the deep immunoSEQ assay, TCR CDR3 regions were amplified from genomic DNA by multiplex PCR. For each cell subset, the extracted genomic DNA was distributed evenly across all wells of several immunoSEQ 96-well plates, and each plate served as one replicate. For sorted subsets, approximately 210 ng genomic DNA, equal to 30,000 or so T cell genomes, was loaded into each replicate PCR. Purified libraries were measured with a Qubit 3.0 fluorometer, size-checked on a Bioanalyzer 2100, and measured again with the KAPA Library Quantification kit. Every immunoSEQ 96-well plate was sequenced on a separate single-read 150-cycle Illumina NextSeq 550 flow cell. The study's processing was this. The immunoSEQ output contained only junctional sequences without quality scores, so filtering could not match that applied to full-length reads. Sequences were annotated with PyIR, a Python wrapper for IgBLAST v1.9, using IMGT germline references to assign V/J genes and CDR3. Reads were removed for weak V/J assignments (E-value above 1e-6), missing CDR3, stop codons, out-of-frame junctions, or ambiguous translated residues. A V3J clonotype was defined by an identical inferred V gene, J gene, and CDR3 amino acid sequence. The percentage overlap between two repertoires was calculated by dividing the number of shared unique clonotypes by the size of the smaller repertoire. Richness of each repertoire was evaluated using RTK rarefaction, the Chao1 estimator, and Recon v2.1 estimates of unobserved clonotypes. Generation probabilities were computed with OLGA for all TCRbeta clonotypes obtained by the gDNA method from several donors. Entries here come from immuneACCESS through TCRdb and include only in-frame sequences with V and J called. Some clones fail to appear in such tables; in the studies checked, an unresolved V gene covers under half of the shortfall, and the cause of the remainder is unknown. That table is the source of V, J and clone size, and D and trimming were worked out from the DNA. This sample has hundreds of thousands of clones in its table, and roughly nine tenths of those were observed once. About 24% of the sample is taken by the ten largest.

V lost 0 bases and J lost 5 bases; the stretch between them is 8 bases long. For CDR1 and CDR2, the germline V gene (reference sequence) lists PRHDT and FYEKMQ. CDR3 length: 13 amino acids, cysteine to phenylalanine. Only the CDR3 portion is preserved as DNA: 39 bases, with reading frame beginning at the first base. Comment on this clone: Its antigen is not yet known. The record has no base qualities; no much larger clone is one base away.

The sequence was obtained from a man under 40 in good health. Sequenced: naive CD8+ T cells sorted from blood. This specimen's cell subset or site label, interpreted: CD45RA+CCR7+. The rearrangement combines TRBV13 with TRBJ2-7, with no confident D gene call. Here the CDR3 is given as CASSLGQANEQYF. The DNA sequence is TGTGCCAGCAGCTTAGGACAAGCCAACGAGCAGTACTTC.